One T cell receptor beta chain is described in this entry. At least two post-ART and at least one pre-ART PBMC sample were available for each donor. This sample is drawn from a study of long-term antiretroviral therapy in people with HIV. Germline V gives CDR1 LNHDA, CDR2 SQIVND (reference sequence). The CDR3 contains 14 residues. Trimming pared 5 bases from V and 5 bases from J, leaving 13 bases between. immunoSEQ v3.0 was run at survey level. The assay was immunoSEQ multiplex PCR, and TCRdb's table has in-frame clones only and misses some. The sample has roughly 20,000 clones, over 75% seen once; the top ten hold roughly a tenth.

This clonotype was sampled from a woman in her 30s with HIV. The V and J genes are TRBV19 and TRBJ2-1, with D maybe TRBD2 (6 bases). This specimen was unsorted PBMCs, taken approximately 4.4 years before starting antiretroviral therapy. CDR3 DNA sequence: TGTGCCAGTAGTCCCTCCTGGGGGGACAATGAGCAGTTCTTC. Protein: CASSPSWGDNEQFF.